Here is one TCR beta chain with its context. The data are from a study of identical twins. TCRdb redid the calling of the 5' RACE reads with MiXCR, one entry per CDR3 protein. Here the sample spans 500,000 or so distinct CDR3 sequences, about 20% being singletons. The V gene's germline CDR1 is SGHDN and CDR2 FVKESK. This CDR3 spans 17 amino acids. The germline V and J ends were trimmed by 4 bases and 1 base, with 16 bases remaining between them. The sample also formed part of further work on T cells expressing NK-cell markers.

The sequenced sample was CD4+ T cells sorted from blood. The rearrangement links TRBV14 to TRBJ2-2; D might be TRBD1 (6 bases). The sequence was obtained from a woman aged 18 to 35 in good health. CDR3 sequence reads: CASSRRRTALNTGELFF. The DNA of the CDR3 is TGTGCCAGCAGCCGACGTCGGACAGCCCTGAACACCGGGGAGCTGTTTTTT.